This TCR beta chain stems from a study of blood T cell repertoires in COVID-19. As for the study in general: Acute and convalescent COVID-19 specimens originated in the United States, Italy and Spain. The cDNA or gDNA used as material had been derived from T cells, B-cell-depleted T cells, or PBMCs.

In the authors' methods: Estimation of nucleated cell counts was performed using reference gene primer amplification. Some clones are missing from TCRdb's copy, which holds only in-frame ones; the method was immunoSEQ multiplex PCR. V and J calls and clone size come straight from that table; D and trimming were deduced from the DNA. Among under 50,000 clones listed, roughly 90% were seen once. Germline V CDR1 and CDR2: LGHDT, YNNKEL (reference sequence). This CDR3 has 14 residues. The V gene end was trimmed by 4 bases and the J gene end by 4 bases; junction bases not matched to a gene: 5. The receptor was isolated from a human donor in a cohort sampled during active COVID-19. V is TRBV3-1 (or the pseudogene TRBV3-2) and J is TRBJ1-1; 8 bases are a match to TRBD1. The sample comprised peripheral blood. The CDR3 is CASSRQGLSTEAFF. The DNA for the CDR3 is TGTGCCAGCAGCCGACAGGGGTTGAGCACTGAAGCTTTCTTT.